A selection of T cell receptor beta chains follows, all from one sample in a study of neoadjuvant anti-PD-1 for oral cavity cancer. Some clones are missing from TCRdb's copy, which holds only in-frame ones; the method was immunoSEQ multiplex PCR. This sample has about 24,000 clones, with roughly 29% found just once. This sample comprised tumor tissue, obtained after nivolumab (anti-PD-1) treatment. The receptor source for this set is a person aged 40 to 85 with oral cavity squamous cell carcinoma. CDR3s include the opening cysteine and the closing phenylalanine or tryptophan. Fields, in order: clone size, D gene, J gene, V gene, CDR3 protein, CDR3 DNA. D genes are given only for firm matches. Expanded clones get a size class; other rows say once, few or many, or leave the size out.

clone size: .
D gene: TRBD2
J gene: TRBJ2-3
V gene: TRBV11-3
CDR3 protein: CASSLGGGARTDTQYF
CDR3 DNA: TGTGCCAGCAGCTTAGGCGGGGGGGCTCGCACAGATACGCAGTATTTT

clone size: .
D gene: TRBD2
J gene: TRBJ2-3
V gene: TRBV19
CDR3 protein: CASSHNPSGGADTQYF
CDR3 DNA: TGTGCCAGTAGTCATAACCCTAGCGGGGGGGCCGATACGCAGTATTTT

clone size: few
D gene: .
J gene: TRBJ1-2
V gene: TRBV7-2
CDR3 protein: CASSLKPANYGYTF
CDR3 DNA: TGTGCCAGCAGCTTAAAGCCAGCTAACTATGGCTACACCTTC

clone size: many
D gene: .
J gene: TRBJ2-7
V gene: TRBV9
CDR3 protein: CASSVEAGHTYEQYF
CDR3 DNA: TGTGCCAGCAGCGTAGAGGCGGGCCATACCTACGAGCAGTACTTC

clone size: few
D gene: .
J gene: TRBJ2-1
V gene: TRBV5-1
CDR3 protein: CASGNSGSYNEQFF
CDR3 DNA: TGCGCCAGCGGAAATAGCGGTTCCTACAATGAGCAGTTCTTC

clone size: .
D gene: .
J gene: TRBJ2-7
V gene: TRBV14
CDR3 protein: CASSHVTAYEQYF
CDR3 DNA: TGTGCCAGCAGCCACGTAACTGCCTACGAGCAGTACTTC

clone size: once
D gene: .
J gene: TRBJ2-7
V gene: TRBV9
CDR3 protein: CASSPRETAKYYEQYF
CDR3 DNA: TGTGCCAGCAGCCCCAGAGAAACAGCGAAATACTACGAGCAGTACTTC

clone size: few
D gene: .
J gene: TRBJ1-1
V gene: TRBV12-5
CDR3 protein: CASGAWRGIDTEAFF
CDR3 DNA: TGTGCTAGTGGGGCCTGGAGGGGGATTGACACTGAAGCTTTCTTT

clone size: .
D gene: .
J gene: TRBJ2-1
V gene: TRBV19
CDR3 protein: CASSIDGSLPPANEQFF
CDR3 DNA: TGTGCCAGTAGTATAGATGGTAGCCTCCCCCCGGCCAATGAGCAGTTCTTC

clone size: .
D gene: .
J gene: TRBJ2-7
V gene: TRBV5-6
CDR3 protein: CASSFFLGNYEQYF
CDR3 DNA: TGTGCCAGCAGCTTTTTTTTGGGAAACTACGAGCAGTACTTC

clone size: few
D gene: .
J gene: TRBJ1-2
V gene: TRBV4-1
CDR3 protein: CASTPVRGYGYTF
CDR3 DNA: TGCGCCAGCACCCCCGTGAGGGGCTATGGCTACACCTTC

clone size: .
D gene: TRBD2
J gene: TRBJ2-5
V gene: TRBV28
CDR3 protein: CASSQTSGNQETQYF
CDR3 DNA: TGTGCCAGCAGTCAGACTAGCGGGAACCAAGAGACCCAGTACTTC

clone size: few
D gene: .
J gene: TRBJ2-7
V gene: TRBV4-2
CDR3 protein: CASSQDIGGSYEQYF
CDR3 DNA: TGTGCCAGCAGCCAAGATATAGGGGGGTCCTACGAGCAGTACTTC

clone size: medium-sized
D gene: .
J gene: TRBJ2-3
V gene: TRBV27
CDR3 protein: CASRQGYTQYF
CDR3 DNA: TGTGCCAGCCGCCAGGGATATACGCAGTATTTT

clone size: .
D gene: .
J gene: TRBJ2-2
V gene: TRBV6-5
CDR3 protein: CASSYSGATGELFF
CDR3 DNA: TGTGCCAGCAGTTATAGCGGAGCCACCGGGGAGCTGTTTTTT